This record covers a single T cell receptor beta chain. This clonotype came up many times. The antigen this receptor binds is unknown. Germline and junction disagree at one end, which may indicate a read error. This sample was included in a study of T-cell reconstitution after alpha-beta-depleted transplantation in children (dated by TCRdb to about 2016). A note on the overall study: Using TCR repertoire profiling, the study quantitatively followed how T-cell immune reconstitution unfolded in children after TCRalphabeta/CD19-depleted allogeneic hematopoietic cell transplantation.

From the cysteine through the phenylalanine, the CDR3 covers 14 amino acids. The read is trimmed to its CDR3 DNA, 42 bases read in frame from base 1. CDR1 SGHRS and CDR2 YFSETQ were looked up in the germline V gene. Study-wide findings and limitations: Hyperexpanded clone frequencies declined over subsequent months; after one year, T-cell counts and TCRbeta diversity were mostly attributed to newly produced T cells. About two months after transplant, the apparently early recovery of alphabetaT-cell counts reportedly depended on just several hundred clones that had expanded rapidly and came from non-depleted graft cells. In some patients, high TCRbeta diversity at day 60 was attributed to recipient T cells and intrathymic progenitors that had survived conditioning.

What this sample's treatment or condition label stands for: allogeneic hematopoietic cell transplantation with graft depleted of TCRalphabeta T cells and CD19 B cells. The children who served as transplant recipients had been given grafts of TCRalphabeta/CD19-depleted allogeneic hematopoietic cells. Library preparation employed PCR. Sequenced using an Illumina HiSeq 2500. Molecular barcoding was employed in the preparation of TCR libraries, with unique molecular identifiers being used to normalize TCRbeta repertoire quantification. TCRdb's own reprocessing of the public reads used fastp at Q25 and MiXCR and kept productive beta chains. Each entry merges the rows of one CDR3 protein and shows their most common DNA and genes. The sample table lists approximately 290,000 distinct CDR3 sequences, around a tenth of them with a count of one. The ten largest clones capture 20% to 25% of the sample.

The chain links TRBV5-1 with TRBJ2-5; possibly the D gene is TRBD1, per 5 matching bases. This sample comprised peripheral blood, obtained 180 days after TCRalphabeta/CD19-depleted stem cell transplant. The clonotype comes from a male patient aged 2-10 years who had a stem cell transplant for chronic granulomatous disease, so the T cells may come from the graft donor. The CDR3 region: CASSLAGYQETQYF. In nucleotides, the sequence is TGTGCCAGCAGCTTAGCAGGGTACCAAGAGACCCAGTACTTC.